Listed here is a single T cell receptor (beta chain). This receptor's antigen is unknown. The record has no base qualities; no much larger clone is one base away. Moderately to severely active disease, a Clinical Activity Score of at least 3, a NOSPECS grade of at least 4, and a duration under 3 months were present in ophthalmopathy patients. Any patient with an uncontrolled infection, another autoimmune disease, pregnancy or lactation was excluded. Diagnoses were established on the basis of clinical symptoms, serum thyroxine and TRAb, thyroid ultrasound, and orbital computed tomography. PBMCs were isolated from more than 9 ml of fresh peripheral blood by Ficoll-Paque density gradient centrifugation. Total RNA was extracted using Trizol reagent, and RNA quality was assessed on an Agilent 2100 Bioanalyzer. V drops 7 bases and J drops 1 base, leaving 10 bases in between. The cysteine opens and the phenylalanine closes a CDR3 of 13 amino acids. Kept here is only the CDR3 DNA, which spans 39 bases and is read in frame from base 1. The germline V gene (reference sequence) gives CDR1 as LNHDA and CDR2 as SQIVND.

TCR beta CDR3 regions were amplified from RNA transcripts. For the first round of RT-PCR on the TCR CDR3, the HTBI primer set was used together with the Qiagen OneStep RT-PCR kit. Libraries were constructed in a second round of multiplex PCR, after which size selection and purification were carried out. Libraries were sequenced paired-end with 100 bp reads on an Illumina HiSeq2000. The authors' analysis ran thus. SOAPnuke was used to process the raw data, throwing out any read that contained adapters or uncalled bases, had a mean Phred below 15, or lacked an exact constant-primer or identifier match. COPE v1.2.5 was used to merge high-quality paired reads, and clonotypes were defined as unique nucleotide sequences. MiTCR v1.1 was used to align the clonotypes against IMGT TRBV, TRBD and TRBJ reference segments. Analysis was restricted to V-J combinations with a frequency above 0.0001, which covered 98% to 99.2% of repertoires. The TCS score was defined as the ratio of F50 (clonal expansion) to E x V (chaos), calculated using BLOSUM62-based TCRdist between CDR3 peptides within each V-J. Welch's t-statistics and random forest reduced some 510 V-J features to around 14, which were used in a naive Bayes classifier (R e1071). The raw public data were reprocessed by TCRdb itself: fastp quality trimming at Q25, MiXCR clonotype calling, in-frame beta chains only. Each entry merges the rows of one CDR3 protein and shows their most common DNA and genes. TCRdb assigned the V and J calls; the authors' analysis was not used. Within this sample are a few hundred thousand distinct CDR3 sequences, with 15% to 20% of them counted one time only. Of the sample, over 45% falls within the top ten clones.

This entry comes from a study of T cells in Graves' hyperthyroidism and ophthalmopathy (dated by TCRdb to between 2017 and 2020). Notes on the research overall: Peripheral blood was sampled at the time of initial diagnosis, prior to any treatment. To identify TCR V-J signatures that set the groups apart, the researchers used a discovery cohort of about a hundred patients, made up of 40 to 45 with Graves' ophthalmopathy and about 60 with stable Graves' hyperthyroidism. An independent validation cohort of under 20 hyperthyroidism patients and 17 patients who later progressed to ophthalmopathy tested prospective prediction of ophthalmopathy. The 75 to 100 discovery patients were divided at random into training and test sets in a 7:3 ratio. In about six Graves' hyperthyroidism patients, the study also compared T-cell repertoires from thyroid tissue with T-cell repertoires from blood. Following sampling, methimazole starting at 30 mg daily was given to hyperthyroidism patients, and high-dose intravenous methylprednisolone was given to ophthalmopathy patients. According to the paper, TCR Vbeta CDR3 sequencing was carried out on 135 peripheral blood samples, which came from fewer than 50 ophthalmopathy, about 75 hyperthyroidism and about 17 progressor patients.

Here is what the overall study found, with its caveats: In validation, the model predicted progression to ophthalmopathy a median of about 5.9 months before onset, with about 70% sensitivity and more than 72% specificity. A model built on a 13 V-J signature distinguished ophthalmopathy from stable hyperthyroidism, reaching around 87% sensitivity and about 81% specificity in cross-validation and 80%/75% in testing. Most expanded thyroid clonotypes (frequency above 0.001) were also found in blood, which suggests that blood repertoires may mirror thyroid immune responses. Sample size was not statistically predetermined, and investigators were not blinded to group allocation.

This TCR was sampled from a woman aged 55-69 years with Graves' ophthalmopathy. The sequence joins TRBV19 to TRBJ1-1, with the identity of the D gene unclear. The sequencing input was blood. The CDR3 here reads CASTAHTNTEAFF. At the DNA level, the sequence is TGTGCCAGTACGGCCCACACGAACACTGAAGCTTTCTTT.